Each of the 5 T cell receptor beta chains below was sequenced from the same sample in a study of T cells expressing NK-cell markers. Reanalyzing the 5' RACE reads, TCRdb keeps one entry per CDR3 protein, without DNA. The sample has about 460,000 distinct CDR3 sequences. The sample comprised blood T cells: a sorted CD56 or NKG2C T cell subset, CD4+ or CD8+ T cells, or bulk PBMC T cells (not recorded which). These receptors were obtained from a woman aged 50 to 65 in good health.

The V call is TRBV29-1, the J call TRBJ2-1; TCRdb outputs TRBD1, but without DNA this stays unchecked. The CDR3 has 14 residues. Germline V gene data show CDR1 as SQVTM and CDR2 as ANQGSEA. The CDR3 is CSVARLTPLNEQFF.

V is TRBV10-3 and J is TRBJ2-2; TCRdb reports TRBD2, a call that lacks DNA to check it against. Germline CDR1 is ENHRY and CDR2 is SYGVKD. The CDR3 sequence is 15 residues long. This CDR3 is CAIRGLAENTGELFF.

The J gene is TRBJ2-1, the V gene TRBV6-1; TCRdb selects TRBD2, and the lack of DNA leaves this call unchecked. Germline CDR1 reads MNHNS; CDR2 reads SASEGT. This CDR3 has 14 amino acids. The CDR3 reads CASRTPRGGNEQFF.

The rearrangement links TRBV10-3 to TRBJ2-1; the TCRdb D gene call, TRBD1, has no DNA to confirm it. The length of the CDR3 is 14 residues. Per the germline V gene, CDR1 is ENHRY and CDR2 is SYGVKD. The CDR3 sequence is CAISPGTGVNEQFF.

The CDR3 reads CASSAPTGGSFATQYF. The V call is TRBV5-1, the J call TRBJ2-3; TCRdb calls TRBD2, which cannot be checked without DNA. This CDR3 has 16 residues. Germline V gives CDR1 SGHRS, CDR2 YFSETQ. Complete variable domain (other parts from reference TRBV5-1 and TRBJ2-3): KAGVTQTPRYLIKTRGQQVTLSCSPISGHRSVSWYQQTPGQGLQFLFEYFSETQRNKGNFPGRFSGRQFSNSRSEMNVSTLELGDSALYLCASSAPTGGSFATQYFGPGTRLTVL.